This T cell receptor (beta chain) appears in the sequencing data of a study of technical replicates of blood from a handful of donors. TCRdb's table, derived via immunoSEQ multiplex PCR, lists solely in-frame clones and lacks some. The table has about 80,000 clones, about 97% seen once; the top ten hold approximately 0.2%. The germline V gene encodes CDR1 GTSNPN and CDR2 SVGIG (reference sequence). This CDR3 comprises 15 residues. The V gene end was trimmed by 7 bases and the J gene end by 3 bases; junction bases not matched to a gene: 15. The sequenced sample consisted of T cells isolated from PBMCs. This receptor was identified in a human donor in good health. The rearrangement uses TRBV30 and TRBJ2-7; TRBD1 matches at 7 bases. The CDR3 DNA sequence: TGTGCCTTGGACCCGGGACAGATGGTCGGCTACGAGCAGTACTTC. Translating it yields CALDPGQMVGYEQYF. The full variable domain, rest sourced from reference TRBV30 and TRBJ2-7, is SQTIHQWPATLVQPVGSPLSLECTVEGTSNPNLYWYRQAAGRGLQLLFYSVGIGQISSEVPQNLSASRPQDRQFILSSKKLLLSDSGFYLCALDPGQMVGYEQYFGPGTRLTVT.